The sequence of this T cell receptor beta chain was determined in a study of T cell changes during pregnancy in multiple sclerosis. V was pared by 3 bases and J by 2 bases, with 8 bases of the junction left unmatched. This CDR3 has 16 residues. Germline V gene data show CDR1 as LNHDA and CDR2 as SQIVND (reference sequence). The data were produced by immunoSEQ multiplex PCR, yet TCRdb's version contains in-frame clones alone and is incomplete. This table holds tens of thousands of clones, roughly 91% found once. The specimen was CD4+ T cells from peripheral blood mononuclear cells, collected in the third trimester of pregnancy. This TCR came from a female donor with multiple sclerosis, enrolled in a pregnancy study. The chain combines TRBV19 with TRBJ1-2, with TRBD1 matching 8 bases. The chain's CDR3 is CASSIPGQGRNYGYTF. The CDR3, as DNA: TGTGCCAGTAGTATCCCAGGACAGGGACGGAACTATGGCTACACCTTC.